This TCR beta chain was profiled in a study of control samples from healthy donors and cancer patients. This clone appeared a single time. Repertoires were generated with immunoSEQ multiplex PCR, while TCRdb's copy carries only in-frame clones and drops some. Here the sample spans tens of thousands of clones, around 91% being singletons. The CDR3 is made up of 15 amino acids. The ends lost 6 bases at V and 1 base at J; junction bases unmatched: 8. Germline V gene sequence: CDR1 LNHDA, CDR2 SQIVND (reference sequence). The specimen was blood. The chain recombines TRBV19 with TRBJ1-1; TRBD1 matches 7 bases. The receptor comes from a man aged 50-59 years in good health. CDR3 in DNA: TGTGCCAGTAGCCGAGGGGGCGGTCGGAACACTGAAGCTTTCTTT. Translating gives CASSRGGGRNTEAFF.